This T cell receptor beta chain is from a study of T cells in Graves' hyperthyroidism and ophthalmopathy. General observations from the study: Blood shared most expanded thyroid clonotypes above 0.001. Ophthalmopathy cases were set apart from stable hyperthyroidism by a 13 V-J model.

The study left out patients who had uncontrolled infection, other autoimmune disease, pregnancy or lactation. Isolation of PBMCs was performed on around 9.4 ml fresh peripheral blood. The germline CDR1 and CDR2 sequences are SGHAT and FQDESV (reference sequence). The V segment lost 5 bases and the J segment 5 bases; nucleotides outside the gene matches: 10. The CDR3 totals 16 residues. TCR beta CDR3 regions were amplified from RNA. HTBI primers were employed in a first-round RT-PCR of the TCR CDR3. From the multiplex PCR reads, TCRdb called clonotypes with MiXCR, one entry per CDR3 protein. The data hold roughly 500,000 distinct CDR3 sequences, with under 25% observed a single time. Remarks on this clonotype: Its antigen is still unknown.

Source material: blood. V is TRBV11-1 and J is TRBJ2-1; 9 nucleotides match TRBD1. This receptor was obtained from a woman in her 70s with Graves' ophthalmopathy. The CDR3 region is CASSPSGTGNHNEQFF. CDR3 DNA: TGTGCCAGCAGCCCCTCCGGGACAGGGAACCACAATGAGCAGTTCTTC. Variable domain in full (rest from reference TRBV11-1 and TRBJ2-1): EAEVAQSPRYKITEKSQAVAFWCDPISGHATLYWYRQILGQGPELLVQFQDESVVDDSQLPKDRFSAERLKGVDSTLKIQPAELGDSAMYLCASSPSGTGNHNEQFFGPGTRLTVL.